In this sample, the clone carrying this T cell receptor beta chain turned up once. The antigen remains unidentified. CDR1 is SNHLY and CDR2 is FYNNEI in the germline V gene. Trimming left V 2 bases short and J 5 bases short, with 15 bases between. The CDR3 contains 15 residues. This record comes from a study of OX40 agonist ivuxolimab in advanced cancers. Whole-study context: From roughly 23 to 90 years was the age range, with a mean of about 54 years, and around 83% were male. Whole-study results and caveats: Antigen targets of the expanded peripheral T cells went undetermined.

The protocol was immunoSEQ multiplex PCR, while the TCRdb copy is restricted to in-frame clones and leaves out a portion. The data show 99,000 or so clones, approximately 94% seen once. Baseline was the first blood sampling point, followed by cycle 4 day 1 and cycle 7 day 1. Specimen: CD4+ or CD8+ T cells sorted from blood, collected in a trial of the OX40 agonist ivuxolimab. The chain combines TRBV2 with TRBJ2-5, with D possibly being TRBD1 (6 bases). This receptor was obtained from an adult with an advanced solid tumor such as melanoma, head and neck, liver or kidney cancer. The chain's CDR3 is CASSESGGGRETQYF. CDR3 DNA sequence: TGTGCCAGCAGTGAATCTGGGGGCGGACGGGAGACCCAGTACTTC.